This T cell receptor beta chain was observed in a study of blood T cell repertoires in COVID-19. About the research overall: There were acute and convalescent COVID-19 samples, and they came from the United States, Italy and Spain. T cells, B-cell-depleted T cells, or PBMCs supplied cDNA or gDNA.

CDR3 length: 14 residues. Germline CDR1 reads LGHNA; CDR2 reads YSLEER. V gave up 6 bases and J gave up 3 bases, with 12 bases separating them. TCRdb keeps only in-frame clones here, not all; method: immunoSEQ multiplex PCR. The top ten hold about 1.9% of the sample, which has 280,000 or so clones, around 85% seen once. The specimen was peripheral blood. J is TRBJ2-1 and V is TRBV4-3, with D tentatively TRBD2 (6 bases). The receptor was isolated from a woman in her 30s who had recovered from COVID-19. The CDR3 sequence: CASSLGEDYNEQFF. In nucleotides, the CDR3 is TGCGCCAGCAGTCTCGGGGAGGACTACAATGAGCAGTTCTTC.